Listed below are T cell receptor beta chains from one sample, sequenced in a study of PD-L1 blockade in urothelial cancer. Some clones are missing from TCRdb's copy, which holds only in-frame ones; the method was immunoSEQ multiplex PCR. Among around 69,000 clones, under 95% were seen once, and the ten largest hold about 0.91%. This sample comprised PBMCs, obtained around atezolizumab (anti-PD-L1) treatment. The receptors here all came from a woman older than 75 with urothelial cancer. CDR3s include the opening cysteine and the closing phenylalanine or tryptophan. Each record gives: clone size, D gene, V gene, J gene, CDR3 DNA, CDR3 protein. D genes are given only for firm matches. Size tells how often a clone was seen (once, few, many) or the class of an expanded clone, and some rows leave it out.

abundance: -; d_gene: -; v_gene: TRBV27; j_gene: TRBJ1-2; CDR3nt: TGTGCCAGCCGCGATGGGCCGGTCCATGGCTACACCTTC; CDR3aa: CASRDGPVHGYTF
abundance: -; d_gene: TRBD1; v_gene: TRBV27; j_gene: TRBJ1-5; CDR3nt: TGTGCCAGCAGGACGGGCCGGGAGGCGGGACAGGGGGACGATCAGCCCCAGCATTTT; CDR3aa: CASRTGREAGQGDDQPQHF
abundance: -; d_gene: TRBD1; v_gene: TRBV18; j_gene: TRBJ2-7; CDR3nt: TGTGCCAGCTCACCAGCCGGGACAGGGACCTACGAGCAGTACTTC; CDR3aa: CASSPAGTGTYEQYF
abundance: few; d_gene: TRBD2; v_gene: TRBV7-9; j_gene: TRBJ2-7; CDR3nt: TGTGCCAGCAGCTACTCTAGCGGGGGTAGCTCCTACGAGCAGTACTTC; CDR3aa: CASSYSSGGSSYEQYF
abundance: once; d_gene: TRBD1; v_gene: TRBV9; j_gene: TRBJ2-2; CDR3nt: TGTGCCAGCAGCCCGACGACAGGGGGCCTTGGGGAGCTGTTTTTT; CDR3aa: CASSPTTGGLGELFF
abundance: -; d_gene: TRBD1; v_gene: TRBV28; j_gene: TRBJ1-2; CDR3nt: TGTGCCAGCAGTTCCCGGGACAGCCACACCTTC; CDR3aa: CASSSRDSHTF
abundance: -; d_gene: -; v_gene: TRBV7-9; j_gene: TRBJ2-3; CDR3nt: TGTGCCAGCAGCTCTCCAGGGGCTGGTTTTAGCACAGATACGCAGTATTTT; CDR3aa: CASSSPGAGFSTDTQYF
abundance: -; d_gene: -; v_gene: TRBV2; j_gene: TRBJ2-1; CDR3nt: TGTGCCAGCAGTGCCCAGTCAATTGAGCAGTTCTTC; CDR3aa: CASSAQSIEQFF
abundance: -; d_gene: -; v_gene: TRBV5-1; j_gene: TRBJ1-2; CDR3nt: TGCGCCAGCAGCTTGGAACTGGACACGGGCTACACCTTC; CDR3aa: CASSLELDTGYTF
abundance: once; d_gene: -; v_gene: TRBV7-9; j_gene: TRBJ1-1; CDR3nt: TGTGCCAGCAGCGCACGACCAACAGGGATGAACACTGAAGCTTTCTTT; CDR3aa: CASSARPTGMNTEAFF
abundance: -; d_gene: -; v_gene: TRBV28; j_gene: TRBJ1-1; CDR3nt: TGTGCCAGCAGTTTATTAACTAGAATCACTGAAGCTTTCTTT; CDR3aa: CASSLLTRITEAFF
abundance: few; d_gene: -; v_gene: TRBV27; j_gene: TRBJ1-5; CDR3nt: TGTGCCAGCAGTTTATCAGGGGCGCGTAGCAATCAGCCCCAGCATTTT; CDR3aa: CASSLSGARSNQPQHF
abundance: -; d_gene: -; v_gene: TRBV6-1; j_gene: TRBJ1-5; CDR3nt: TGTGCCAGCAGTGAAGTAGGGGGACACCTTAATCAGCCCCAGCATTTT; CDR3aa: CASSEVGGHLNQPQHF
abundance: -; d_gene: TRBD1; v_gene: TRBV18; j_gene: TRBJ2-7; CDR3nt: TGTGCCAGCTCCCGCGACAGGGTGGGCGAGCAGTACTTC; CDR3aa: CASSRDRVGEQYF